A selection of T cell receptor beta chains follows, all from one sample in a study of blood T cell repertoires in COVID-19. Clones were sequenced by immunoSEQ multiplex PCR, and TCRdb holds only the in-frame ones, with some missing. In the table there are approximately 200,000 clones, 80% to 85% of which are singletons. Sequenced input: peripheral blood. These receptors came from a woman of 80 years or more with COVID-19, enrolled during active disease. Both conserved end residues are part of each CDR3. Fields, in order: V gene, D gene, clone size, J gene, CDR3 DNA, CDR3 protein. A D gene is named only where the DNA matches it firmly. Clone size is stated in some rows and not others, as once, few, many or a class when expanded.

TRBV24-1	TRBD2	-	TRBJ2-3	TGTGCCACCAGTGATTTCCCGGGACTAGCGGGCGGCACAGATACGCAGTATTTT	CATSDFPGLAGGTDTQYF
TRBV7-8	-	-	TRBJ2-2	TGTGCCAGCAGTCGGGGTCCTAACACCGGGGAGCTGTTTTTT	CASSRGPNTGELFF
TRBV10-1	TRBD1	-	TRBJ1-1	TGCGCCAGCAGCGTCGCCGGGGACAGGGTAACGAACACTGAAGCTTTCTTT	CASSVAGDRVTNTEAFF
TRBV20-1	-	-	TRBJ1-2	TGCAGTGCTAGTGGAGGACAGCTCGTGAGGGGCTACACCTTC	CSASGGQLVRGYTF
TRBV3-1/TRBV3-2	-	once	TRBJ1-6	TGTGCCAGCAGCCACCCTAAGGAGGGCAGCCGGGCGACCCTCCACTTT	CASSHPKEGSRATLHF
TRBV28	TRBD2	-	TRBJ2-7	TGTGCCAGCAGACCCGGACTAGCGGTCTACGAGCAGTACTTC	CASRPGLAVYEQYF
TRBV4-1	TRBD1	-	TRBJ1-1	TGCGCCAGCAGCCAAGTTGACAGGGTGAGCACTGAAGCTTTCTTT	CASSQVDRVSTEAFF
TRBV28	-	-	TRBJ2-3	TGTGCCAGCAGTTTTTCAGGTTACTCGTCTAGCACAGATACGCAGTATTTT	CASSFSGYSSSTDTQYF
TRBV5-5	-	few	TRBJ1-1	TGTGCCAGCAGCTTTTCAGGGAATACTGAAGCTTTCTTT	CASSFSGNTEAFF
TRBV9	-	-	TRBJ1-5	TGTGCCAGCAGCGAGACAGCGTATAGCAATCAGCCCCAGCATTTT	CASSETAYSNQPQHF
TRBV11-3	TRBD2	-	TRBJ2-3	TGTGCCAGCAGCTTGGGACTAGCGGGAGGGGCAGATACGCAGTATTTT	CASSLGLAGGADTQYF
TRBV29-1	TRBD1	few	TRBJ1-2	TGCAGCGTCGATTCCGGACAGGTCAACTATGGCTACACCTTC	CSVDSGQVNYGYTF
TRBV7-3	-	-	TRBJ2-3	TGTGCCAGCAGCGCGACTAGTACAGATACGCAGTATTTT	CASSATSTDTQYF
TRBV2	-	-	TRBJ2-6	TGTGCCAGCGGTATGAGCTCTGGGGCCAACGTCCTGACTTTC	CASGMSSGANVLTF
TRBV11-2	-	-	TRBJ2-1	TGTGCCAGCAGCTTGGGGTCGTGGGGGCTGGAGTTCTTC	CASSLGSWGLEFF
TRBV7-6	TRBD1	-	TRBJ2-1	TGTGCCAGCAGCTTAACAGGGGTACGGCAGTTCTTC	CASSLTGVRQFF
TRBV9	-	-	TRBJ2-3	TGTGCCAGCAGCGTAGAGGCGGGGAGACATACGCAGTATTTT	CASSVEAGRHTQYF
TRBV5-1	TRBD1	once	TRBJ2-7	TGCGCCAGCAGCTTGGAGGGGACAGGGGTCCACGAGCAGTACTTC	CASSLEGTGVHEQYF
TRBV15	TRBD2	-	TRBJ2-7	TGTGCCACCAGCACTCTGACTAGCGACTACGAGCAGTACTTC	CATSTLTSDYEQYF
TRBV2	TRBD2	-	TRBJ2-3	TGTGCCAGCAGCGGGAGGGCGGCAGATACGCAGTATTTT	CASSGRAADTQYF
TRBV5-6	-	-	TRBJ2-2	TGTGCCAGCAGCTTTAGTCAACAGGGTCCCGGGGAGCTGTTTTTT	CASSFSQQGPGELFF
TRBV5-1	TRBD2	-	TRBJ2-1	TGCGCCAGCGGAAAGCGGGACCCGGGGTCCAATGAGCAGTTCTTC	CASGKRDPGSNEQFF
TRBV19	TRBD1	-	TRBJ2-4	TGTGCCAGTAGTATTGGGGGACAGGGATTTATATTTCAGTACTTC	CASSIGGQGFIFQYF
TRBV12-3/TRBV12-4	-	-	TRBJ2-3	TGTGCCAGCAGCCTTAACACAGATACGCAGTATTTT	CASSLNTDTQYF
TRBV19	TRBD1	-	TRBJ1-2	TGTGCCAGTAGTATGGACAGGGAGAGAAACTATGGCTACACCTTC	CASSMDRERNYGYTF
TRBV11-3	-	-	TRBJ2-7	TGTGCCTGTGGGGCAGACAGCTACGAGCAGTACTTC	CACGADSYEQYF
TRBV5-8	-	-	TRBJ2-7	TGTGCCAGCAGCTTGGATTGGGGCGACGAGCAGTACTTC	CASSLDWGDEQYF
TRBV5-1	-	-	TRBJ1-6	TGCGCCAGCAGCTGGGGGGGAAACCGTGGGGATTCACCCCTCCACTTT	CASSWGGNRGDSPLHF
TRBV11-2	-	-	TRBJ1-6	TGTGCCAGCAGCCCGGCGAACCGGGGTTCTCATAATTCACCCCTCCACTTT	CASSPANRGSHNSPLHF
TRBV30	-	-	TRBJ2-2	TGTGCCTGGAGTGTACGGGGGAACGGGGAGCTGTTTTTT	CAWSVRGNGELFF